Below are 29 T cell receptor beta chains sequenced from a single sample in a study of identical twins. TCRdb called the 5' RACE reads again in MiXCR, with one record for every CDR3 protein. The data show around 1.7 million distinct CDR3 sequences, less than 35% seen once. Sequencing was done on a sample of cord blood. The origin of the receptors is a newborn girl in good health.

CDR3 nucleotides: TGCGCCAGCAGCCTCGGGGGGGGCATGGCAGATACGCAGTATTTT. Its translation is CASSLGGGMADTQYF. The chain recombines TRBV5-1 with TRBJ2-3, with 8 bases matching TRBD2. Looked up from germline, CDR1 is SGHRS and CDR2 is YFSETQ. With V trimmed by 4 bases and J by 4 bases, 8 bases remained unmatched. CDR3 length: 15 amino acids. The whole variable domain, remainder taken from reference TRBV5-1 and TRBJ2-3, is KAGVTQTPRYLIKTRGQQVTLSCSPISGHRSVSWYQQTPGQGLQFLFEYFSETQRNKGNFPGRFSGRQFSNSRSEMNVSTLELGDSALYLCASSLGGGMADTQYFGPGTRLTVL.

This clonotype was seen at least ten times. The rearrangement links TRBV7-2 to TRBJ2-3; TRBD1 or TRBD2 may be the D gene (5 bases each). The CDR3 length is 14 residues. V shed 2 bases and J shed 1 base, with 7 bases lying between them. The germline V gene encodes CDR1 SGHTA and CDR2 FQGNSA. As DNA, the CDR3 is TGTGCCAGCAGCTTATGGGACGGCACAGATACGCAGTATTTT. As protein: CASSLWDGTDTQYF.

This clonotype was observed a few times. V and J are TRBV12-1 and TRBJ2-5; the D call in the table, TRBD2, was not verified against the DNA. TRBV12-1 is classified as a pseudogene. The CDR3 consists of 14 residues. CDR3 DNA: TGTGCCAGCTACCCTCCTAGACCCCAAGAGACCCAGTACTTC. Translating gives CASYPPRPQETQYF.

Notes on this clonotype: A much larger clone is a single base away; this may be a read error. The chain recombines TRBV7-9 with TRBJ1-1; D is ambiguous. Germline V gene lookup returns CDR1 SEHNR and CDR2 FQNEAQ (reference sequence). The CDR3 extends over 14 amino acids. Trimming removed 1 base at V and 1 base at J, with 7 bases between. The DNA for the CDR3 is TGTGCCAGCAGCTTAGAGGCGGCGAACACTGAAGCTTTCTTT. Its protein product is CASSLEAANTEAFF.

V is TRBV24-1 and J is TRBJ2-1, with 9 bases aligning to TRBD2. The germline CDR1 and CDR2 sequences are KGHDR and SFDVKD. With V trimmed by 4 bases and J by 0 bases, 27 bases remained unmatched. The CDR3 spans 24 residues. The CDR3 reads CATSDPGLAKGGTRQRSSYNEQFF. The CDR3 nucleotides read TGTGCCACCAGTGACCCGGGACTAGCCAAAGGAGGGACGAGACAACGGAGCTCCTACAATGAGCAGTTCTTC.

This chain joins TRBV2 and TRBJ2-7; 10 bases map to TRBD1. The CDR3 covers 14 residues. The V segment lost 5 bases and the J segment 3 bases; nucleotides outside the gene matches: 4. Germline CDR1 and CDR2: SNHLY and FYNNEI. CDR3 sequence reads: CASSTRTGGYEQYF. DNA for the CDR3: TGTGCCAGCAGTACCAGGACAGGGGGCTACGAGCAGTACTTC.

The CDR3, as DNA: TGCAGCGTTGAAGTTCCTGGGTCCGAGCAGTACTTC. It yields the protein CSVEVPGSEQYF. V and J are TRBV29-1 and TRBJ2-4, with D unclear. The DNA end favors TRBJ2-7, so the J call may be wrong. Germline V gene data show CDR1 as SQVTM and CDR2 as ANQGSEA. The CDR3 totals 12 residues.

V usage is TRBV13 and J usage is TRBJ2-7; 7 bases match TRBD2. The germline V gene encodes CDR1 PRHDT and CDR2 FYEKMQ (reference sequence). The CDR3 contains 15 residues. Trimming took 5 bases from V and 0 from J; bases not matched to a gene: 7. The CDR3 here is CASSPYKRDSYEQYF. The CDR3 bases are TGTGCCAGCAGCCCCTATAAGCGGGACTCCTACGAGCAGTACTTC.

In this sample, this clonotype turned up a few times. The gene calls are TRBV10-1 and TRBJ1-5, with 8 bases matching TRBD1. The CDR3 runs 14 residues. In germline, CDR1 is WNHNN, CDR2 SYGVQD (reference sequence). The V segment lost 7 bases and the J segment 9 bases; nucleotides outside the gene matches: 11. The DNA of the CDR3 is TGCGCCAGCAAAGGCAGGGGGCATAATGGGCCCCAGCATTTT. Protein sequence: CASKGRGHNGPQHF.

There are a few counts of this clonotype. V gene TRBV29-1 combines with J gene TRBJ1-2, with unresolved D. V lost 5 bases and J lost 0, with 7 bases in between. This CDR3 is built from 12 residues. Germline V gene data show CDR1 as SQVTM and CDR2 as ANQGSEA. The DNA for the CDR3 is TGCAGCGTTCAGACACCTAACTATGGCTACACCTTC. Amino acid sequence: CSVQTPNYGYTF.

V gene TRBV24-1 combines with J gene TRBJ2-7, with D perhaps TRBD1 or TRBD2 (5 bases each). Germline V gene data show CDR1 as KGHDR and CDR2 as SFDVKD. This CDR3 comprises 15 residues. The germline V and J ends were trimmed by 2 bases and 2 bases, with 12 bases remaining between them. As DNA, the CDR3 is TGTGCCACCAGTGATTATGGGACCCCCACCTACGAGCAGTACTTC. It yields the protein CATSDYGTPTYEQYF.

A note on this clonotype: A much larger clone lies a single base off, so this may be a read error. The conserved phenylalanine or tryptophan normally closing the CDR3 is absent here, so this likely arose from a read error. The J gene is TRBJ2-7, the V gene TRBV5-1; D remains ambiguous. In germline, CDR1 is SGHRS, CDR2 YFSETQ. The V end was cut by 4 bases, the J end by 1 base, with 6 bases between. This CDR3 spans 12 amino acids. The CDR3, as DNA: TGCGCCAGCAGCGCGGCATCCTACGAGCAGTACTTA. It translates to CASSAASYEQYL.

This clonotype was counted many times. The chain carries TRBV11-2 and TRBJ2-1; 10 bases agree with TRBD2. V was pared by 4 bases and J by 7 bases, with 4 bases of the junction left unmatched. Germline lookup yields CDR1 SGHAT and CDR2 FQNNGV. CDR3 length equals 14 residues. CDR3 loop: CASSSLAGRNEQFF. CDR3 nucleotide sequence: TGTGCCAGCAGCTCACTAGCGGGAAGAAATGAGCAGTTCTTC. The full variable domain, its missing parts supplied by reference TRBV11-2 and TRBJ2-1, is EAGVAQSPRYKIIEKRQSVAFWCNPISGHATLYWYQQILGQGPKLLIQFQNNGVVDDSQLPKDRFSAERLKGVDSTLKIQPAKLEDSAVYLCASSSLAGRNEQFFGPGTRLTVL.

This clonotype was seen only a few times. The gene calls are TRBV7-2 and TRBJ2-4; 9 bases map to TRBD2. CDR1 is SGHTA, CDR2 FQGNSA, per germline. The CDR3 length is 15 residues. The V gene end was trimmed by 1 base and the J gene end by 3 bases; junction bases not matched to a gene: 1. For the CDR3, the DNA is TGTGCCAGCAGCTTAGTAGCGGGGGTCAAAAACATTCAGTACTTC. This sequence encodes CASSLVAGVKNIQYF.

This clonotype was counted between two and nine times. The V and J genes are TRBV7-2 and TRBJ2-1; D is possibly TRBD1 (6 bases). In germline, CDR1 is SGHTA, CDR2 FQGNSA. The ends were cut back, 0 bases at V and 0 bases at J, with 9 bases in the middle. This CDR3 comprises 16 residues. Here the CDR3 reads CASSLAGTNSYNEQFF. In nucleotides, the CDR3 is TGTGCCAGCAGCTTAGCCGGGACAAACTCCTACAATGAGCAGTTCTTC.

This clonotype was seen only a few times. The rearrangement links TRBV27 to TRBJ1-4; the D gene is possibly TRBD1 (5 bases). The CDR3 length is 13 residues. CDR1 is MNHEY, CDR2 SMNVEV, per germline (reference sequence). V was trimmed by 3 bases and J by 10 bases, leaving 12 bases between them. CDR3 residues: CASSFNGGGKLFF. CDR3 coding DNA: TGTGCCAGCAGTTTCAACGGTGGGGGAAAACTGTTTTTT.

The chain recombines TRBV3-1 with TRBJ2-7; the D call may be TRBD1 or TRBD2 (5 bases each). Germline CDR1 reads LGHDT; CDR2 reads YNNKEL (reference sequence). The CDR3 consists of 16 residues. V lost 0 bases and J 3 bases, leaving 15 bases between the germline ends. The CDR3 loop reads CASSQDWGRIHYEQYF. DNA for the CDR3: TGTGCCAGCAGCCAAGACTGGGGACGGATCCACTACGAGCAGTACTTC.

Many counts were recorded for this clonotype. V usage is TRBV7-2 and J usage is TRBJ2-3; no firm D call. Germline loops: CDR1 SGHTA, CDR2 FQGNSA. CDR3 length: 14 amino acids. The germline V and J ends were trimmed by 0 bases and 5 bases, with 9 bases remaining between them. The CDR3 reads CASSLAQNLDTQYF. CDR3 nucleotides: TGTGCCAGCAGCTTAGCCCAGAACCTAGATACGCAGTATTTT. The variable domain in full, with the rest retrieved from reference TRBV7-2 and TRBJ2-3, is GAGVSQSPSNKVTEKGKDVELRCDPISGHTALYWYRQSLGQGLEFLIYFQGNSAPDKSGLPSDRFSAERTGGSVSTLTIQRTQQEDSAVYLCASSLAQNLDTQYFGPGTRLTVL.

This clonotype came up a few times. The J gene is TRBJ2-5, the V gene TRBV27; D perhaps matches TRBD2 (5 bases). The germline V gene encodes CDR1 MNHEY and CDR2 SMNVEV (reference sequence). V was clipped by 2 bases and J by 4 bases, with 14 bases between them. This CDR3 contains 15 residues. CDR3 coding DNA: TGTGCCAGCAGTTTAATGATGAGTAGCGTAGAGACCCAGTACTTC. Amino acids: CASSLMMSSVETQYF.

This rearrangement joins TRBV5-4 to TRBJ2-1; 8 bases line up with TRBD2. V dropped 3 bases and J dropped 6; count of bases not matched to a gene: 8. Germline loops: CDR1 SGHNT, CDR2 YYREEE (reference sequence). The CDR3 length is 15 residues. The CDR3 DNA follows: TGTGCCAGCAGCTCAGCGGGGGCCATGGTCAATGAGCAGTTCTTC. The encoded protein is CASSSAGAMVNEQFF.

This chain joins TRBV20-1 and TRBJ2-5, with unresolved D. Trimming removed 0 bases from V and 3 bases from J, with 8 bases in between. Looked up from germline, CDR1 is DFQATT and CDR2 is SNEGSKA (reference sequence). The CDR3 consists of 13 residues. The CDR3 reads CSARDAVKETQYF. For the CDR3, the DNA is TGCAGTGCTAGAGATGCGGTCAAAGAGACCCAGTACTTC.

The sample holds a few counts of this clonotype. The gene calls are TRBV18 and TRBJ2-4; 7 bases are a match to TRBD2. The length of the CDR3 is 13 residues. The germline CDR1 and CDR2 sequences are KGHSH and LQKENI. With 6 bases clipped from V and 9 bases from J, the junction kept 8 bases outside the gene matches. The CDR3 bases are TGTGCCAGCTCCCCTCTGGGGGAGGGCATTCAGTACTTC. Its protein product is CASSPLGEGIQYF.

This clonotype has a handful of counts. This rearrangement joins TRBV15 to TRBJ1-2; 7 bases are a match to TRBD1. CDR1 is LNHNV and CDR2 is YYDKDF in the germline V gene (reference sequence). This CDR3 is built from 14 residues. V gave up 1 base and J gave up 5 bases; unmatched junction bases: 4. The CDR3 nucleotides read TGTGCCACCAGCAGAGCGGACAGGATGTATGGCTACACCTTC. Protein sequence: CATSRADRMYGYTF.

This clonotype was seen a few times. The chain uses TRBV5-1 and TRBJ2-3, with a possible D match to TRBD2 (7 bases). Deletions cut 5 bases from V and 4 bases from J, with 17 bases between. This CDR3 is 15 amino acids long. The germline CDR1 and CDR2 sequences are SGHRS and YFSETQ. CDR3 sequence: CASRLRERGADTQYF. The CDR3 nucleotides are TGCGCCAGCAGGTTGCGGGAGAGGGGGGCAGATACGCAGTATTTT. The variable domain in full, with the rest retrieved from reference TRBV5-1 and TRBJ2-3, is KAGVTQTPRYLIKTRGQQVTLSCSPISGHRSVSWYQQTPGQGLQFLFEYFSETQRNKGNFPGRFSGRQFSNSRSEMNVSTLELGDSALYLCASRLRERGADTQYFGPGTRLTVL.

The rearrangement joins TRBV6-2 or TRBV6-3 to TRBJ2-2; D is unresolved. The CDR3 loop spans 15 amino acids. V lost 2 bases to trimming and J lost 4 bases, with 11 bases between them. Germline CDR1 reads MNHEY; CDR2 reads SVGEGT. DNA for the CDR3: TGTGCCAGCAGTTACCGGGCCGCATCCACCGGGGAGCTGTTTTTT. Protein sequence: CASSYRAASTGELFF.

The chain is built from TRBV4-2 and TRBJ2-5; 11 nucleotides line up with TRBD2. Unmatched junction bases numbered 3, after V lost 0 bases and J lost 0 bases. This CDR3 region has 17 residues. Germline CDR1 is LGHNA and CDR2 is YNFKEQ. CDR3 sequence: CASSQDPSGGYQETQYF. CDR3 DNA sequence: TGTGCCAGCAGCCAAGATCCTAGCGGGGGGTACCAAGAGACCCAGTACTTC.

V gene TRBV20-1 combines with J gene TRBJ2-1; no definite D call. This CDR3 region has 12 residues. Germline values: CDR1 DFQATT, CDR2 SNEGSKA (reference sequence). The ends were cut back, 6 bases at V and 6 bases at J, with 12 bases in the middle. The CDR3 region is CSAPLGPNEQFF. In DNA, the CDR3 is TGCAGTGCCCCCCTCGGGCCCAATGAGCAGTTCTTC.

This clonotype was observed a handful of times. J is TRBJ1-5 and V is TRBV6-5, with D maybe TRBD1 (6 bases). Trimming took off 5 bases at V and 11 bases at J, with 22 bases between the two ends. Germline CDR1 is MNHEY and CDR2 is SVGAGI. The CDR3 extends over 15 amino acids. This CDR3 reads CASSDRRDQLRAQHF. The CDR3 DNA sequence: TGTGCCAGCAGTGACAGGAGGGACCAGCTTCGGGCCCAGCATTTT.

Worth noting for this clonotype: Since a much larger clone is just one base distant, this may be a read error. The chain links TRBV12-3 or TRBV12-4 to TRBJ2-7, with a tentative D call TRBD1 (6 bases). The J call is in doubt because the DNA end fits TRBJ2-4 better. This CDR3 spans 13 amino acids. CDR3 residues: CASSPQDRSIQYF. In DNA form, the CDR3 reads TGTGCCAGCAGTCCTCAGGACAGAAGCATTCAGTACTTC.